The present TCR beta chain was sequenced within a study of CD8 T cells in ankylosing spondylitis (TCRdb year 2017). Broadly, across the study: To find TCR variants linked to disease, the study profiled T cell receptor beta repertoires in ankylosing spondylitis patients and healthy donors. The full study cohort was made up of roughly 25 ankylosing spondylitis patients and about a hundred healthy donors. Samples of peripheral blood were taken, and for ankylosing spondylitis patients, synovial fluid was collected as well. Findings and caveats that apply to the study as a whole: Some motif variants were previously reported in synovial fluid and blood of reactive arthritis patients, suggesting common disease-initiation mechanisms. A TCR beta motif made up of seven or eight highly homologous amino acid variants appeared to be characteristic of blood from ankylosing spondylitis patients. Significant enrichment of the disease-linked clones was reported in matched synovial fluid samples from ankylosing spondylitis patients. The disease-linked clones showed a CD8+ phenotype and occurred at relatively low frequencies in peripheral blood.

TCRdb lists the instrument as Illumina HiSeq 2500. Quantitative 5'-RACE with molecular barcodes was the method used to prepare the TCR beta libraries. The study's processing was this. A new computational method based on a probabilistic model of VDJ rearrangement was used to identify disease-linked TCR variants. TCRdb reworked the public reads: Q25 trimming with fastp, MiXCR clone assembly, productive beta chains retained. When rows share a CDR3 protein, they turn into one entry using the most common DNA and genes. The V and J calls reflect TCRdb's pipeline rather than the authors' work. A total of 250,000 to 350,000 distinct CDR3 sequences appear in this sample, less than 10% of them only once. The biggest ten clones account for 13% to 15% of the sample. On this clonotype: The specificity of this receptor is unknown. There are no base qualities to consult, and no much larger clone falls within one base.

From the cysteine up to the phenylalanine, the CDR3 has a length of 15 residues. The sequence is cut down to CDR3 DNA, 45 bases in frame from base 1. At the junction V is shortened by 0 bases and J by 6 bases, with 13 bases in between. Taken from the germline V gene (reference sequence), the CDR1 and CDR2 loops are LGHDT and YNNKEL. This chain is built from TRBV3-1 and TRBJ2-3; the D match is possibly TRBD1 or TRBD2, with 5 bases aligned in each. The sample comprised blood, either unsorted or a sorted T cell fraction (not recorded which). This sequence originates from a male donor with ankylosing spondylitis. The nucleotide sequence reads TGTGCCAGCAGCCAAGATTTTGGGGGAGTTGATACGCAGTATTTT. It codes for CASSQDFGGVDTQYF.